This T cell receptor (beta chain) was obtained from a study of cytomegalovirus exposure and HLA in healthy donors. V shed 5 bases, J shed 5 bases, and the junction held 9 bases outside the gene matches. In germline, CDR1 is SGHRS, CDR2 YFSETQ. There are 14 residues in the CDR3. 60 Vbeta and 13 Jbeta primers were used in PCR. Profiling relied on immunoSEQ multiplex PCR, and the TCRdb table lists in-frame clones only, not all of them. The sample shows fewer than 250,000 clones, approximately 80% of them seen only once. This sequence joins TRBV5-1 and TRBJ2-5, with TRBD2 matching over 7 bases. The specimen sequenced was PBMCs. The TCR comes from a woman under 40 in good health and CMV-seropositive. CDR3 residues: CASRTSVGGETQYF. The DNA for the CDR3 is TGCGCCAGCAGAACTTCAGTGGGGGGGGAGACCCAGTACTTC.